This T cell receptor (beta chain) comes out of a study of T cells in Graves' hyperthyroidism and ophthalmopathy. Study findings and constraints: Most expanded thyroid clonotypes above 0.001 also appeared in blood.

This clonotype was picked up many times. Its antigen is unidentified. What was amplified from RNA transcripts were TCR beta CDR3 regions. HTBI primers were employed in a first-round RT-PCR of the TCR CDR3. TCRdb reprocessed the multiplex PCR reads via MiXCR and lists one record per CDR3 protein. The sample records about half a million distinct CDR3 sequences, approximately 25% being singletons. V lost 5 bases and J 6 bases, leaving 13 bases between the germline ends. This CDR3 is 13 amino acids long. Germline CDR1 and CDR2: MNHNS and SASEGT. This chain uses TRBV6-1 with TRBJ1-1; weak D call: TRBD1 (6 bases). Input material: blood. This receptor was taken from a woman in her 30s with Graves' ophthalmopathy. Here the CDR3 reads CASSLQGFAEAFF. As DNA, the CDR3 is TGTGCCAGCAGTCTCCAGGGGTTTGCTGAAGCTTTCTTT.